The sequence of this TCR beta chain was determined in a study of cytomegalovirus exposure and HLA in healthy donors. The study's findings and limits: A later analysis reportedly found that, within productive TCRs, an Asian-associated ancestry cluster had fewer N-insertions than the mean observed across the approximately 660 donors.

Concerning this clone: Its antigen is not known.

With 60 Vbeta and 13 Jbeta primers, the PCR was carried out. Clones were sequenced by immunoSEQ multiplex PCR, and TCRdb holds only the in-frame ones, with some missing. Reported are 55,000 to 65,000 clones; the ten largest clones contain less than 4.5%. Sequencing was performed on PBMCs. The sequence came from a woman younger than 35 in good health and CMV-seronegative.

As DNA, the CDR3 is TGCAGCGCGGGTACCAGGGTGAGCTCCTACAATGAGCAGTTCTTC. Its protein product is CSAGTRVSSYNEQFF. The chain has TRBV29-1 and TRBJ2-1; D possibly corresponds to TRBD1 (5 bases). The V gene's germline CDR1 is SQVTM and CDR2 ANQGSEA. The ends were cut back, 7 bases at V and 0 bases at J, with 16 bases in the middle. This CDR3 has 15 amino acids.